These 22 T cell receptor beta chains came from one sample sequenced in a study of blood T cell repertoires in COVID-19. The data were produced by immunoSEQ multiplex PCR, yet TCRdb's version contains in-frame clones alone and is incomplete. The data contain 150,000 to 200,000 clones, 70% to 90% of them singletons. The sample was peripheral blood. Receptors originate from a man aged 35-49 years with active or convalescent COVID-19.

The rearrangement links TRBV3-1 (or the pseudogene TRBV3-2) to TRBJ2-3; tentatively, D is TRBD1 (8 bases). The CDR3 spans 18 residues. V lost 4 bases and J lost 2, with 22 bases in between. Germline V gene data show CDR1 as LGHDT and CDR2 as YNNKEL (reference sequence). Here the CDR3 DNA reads TGTGCCAGCAGCCCCAACAGGGGGGGACAAGGGTCCACAGATACGCAGTATTTT. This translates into CASSPNRGGQGSTDTQYF.

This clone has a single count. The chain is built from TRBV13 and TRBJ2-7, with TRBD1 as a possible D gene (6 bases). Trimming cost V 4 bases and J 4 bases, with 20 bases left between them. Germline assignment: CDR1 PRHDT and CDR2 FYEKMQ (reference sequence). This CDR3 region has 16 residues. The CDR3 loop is CASSSLRQVMGYEQYF. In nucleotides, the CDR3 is TGTGCCAGCAGCTCCCTCAGACAGGTAATGGGATACGAGCAGTACTTC. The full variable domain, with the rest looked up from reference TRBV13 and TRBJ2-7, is AAGVIQSPRHLIKEKRETATLKCYPIPRHDTVYWYQQGPGQDPQFLISFYEKMQSDKGSIPDRFSAQQFSDYHSELNMSSLELGDSALYFCASSSLRQVMGYEQYFGPGTRLTVT.

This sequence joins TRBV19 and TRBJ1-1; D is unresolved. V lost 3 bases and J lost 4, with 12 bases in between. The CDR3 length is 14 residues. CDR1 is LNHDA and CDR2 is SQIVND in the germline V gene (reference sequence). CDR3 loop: CASSILLGSTEAFF. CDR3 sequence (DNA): TGTGCCAGTAGTATCCTCCTAGGGAGCACTGAAGCTTTCTTT.

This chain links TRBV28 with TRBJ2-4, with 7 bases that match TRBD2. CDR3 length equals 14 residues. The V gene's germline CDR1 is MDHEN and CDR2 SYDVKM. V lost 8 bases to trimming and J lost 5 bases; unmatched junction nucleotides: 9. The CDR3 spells CASLTGGGQNIQYF. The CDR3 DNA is TGTGCCAGCTTAACTGGGGGGGGTCAAAACATTCAGTACTTC. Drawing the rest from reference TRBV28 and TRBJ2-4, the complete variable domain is DVKVTQSSRYLVKRTGEKVFLECVQDMDHENMFWYRQDPGLGLRLIYFSYDVKMKEKGDIPEGYSVSREKKERFSLILESASTNQTSMYLCASLTGGGQNIQYFGAGTRLSVL.

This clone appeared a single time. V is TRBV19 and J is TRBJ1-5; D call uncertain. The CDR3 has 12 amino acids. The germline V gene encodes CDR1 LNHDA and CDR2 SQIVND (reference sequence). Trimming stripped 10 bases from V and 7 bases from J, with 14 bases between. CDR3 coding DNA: TGTGCCACCACACCGGAGGGCCAGCCCCAGCATTTT. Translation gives CATTPEGQPQHF.

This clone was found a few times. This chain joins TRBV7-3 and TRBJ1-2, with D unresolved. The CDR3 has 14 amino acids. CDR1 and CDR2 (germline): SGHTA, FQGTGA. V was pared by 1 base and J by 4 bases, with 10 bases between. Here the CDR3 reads CASSLNTASYGYTF. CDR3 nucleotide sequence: TGTGCCAGCAGCTTAAACACCGCTAGCTATGGCTACACCTTC.

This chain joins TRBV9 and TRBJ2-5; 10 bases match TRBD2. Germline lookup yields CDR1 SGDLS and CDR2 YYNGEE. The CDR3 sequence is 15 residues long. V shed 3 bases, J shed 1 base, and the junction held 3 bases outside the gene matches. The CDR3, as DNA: TGTGCCAGCAGCGCTCTAGCGGGGGCCCAAGAGACCCAGTACTTC. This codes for CASSALAGAQETQYF.

In DNA, the CDR3 is TGTGCCAGCAGCTTAGCGTCAGGATGGGACTCCACAGATACGCAGTATTTT. Translation: CASSLASGWDSTDTQYF. J is TRBJ2-3 and V is TRBV11-2; D may be TRBD2 (6 bases). CDR1 is SGHAT, CDR2 FQNNGV, per germline. The germline V and J ends were trimmed by 1 base and 2 bases, with 16 bases remaining between them. This CDR3 comprises 17 residues.

In DNA, the CDR3 is TGTGCCAGCAGCGTAGCGGGAGGGCCAACCGGGGAGCTGTTTTTT. Translated, it gives CASSVAGGPTGELFF. The chain links TRBV9 to TRBJ2-2, with 8 bases fitting TRBD2. Germline CDR1 reads SGDLS; CDR2 reads YYNGEE. The CDR3 covers 15 residues. Germline trimming cut 0 bases from V and 5 bases from J; bases unmatched to any gene: 3.

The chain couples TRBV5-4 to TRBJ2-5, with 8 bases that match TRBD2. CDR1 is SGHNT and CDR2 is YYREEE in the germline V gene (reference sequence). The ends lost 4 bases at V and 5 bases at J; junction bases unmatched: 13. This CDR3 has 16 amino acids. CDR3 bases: TGTGCCAGCAGCCCTGGTGGTAGCGGGGCCTCCGAGACCCAGTACTTC. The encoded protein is CASSPGGSGASETQYF. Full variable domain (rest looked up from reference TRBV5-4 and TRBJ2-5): ETGVTQSPTHLIKTRGQQVTLRCSSQSGHNTVSWYQQALGQGPQFIFQYYREEENGRGNFPPRFSGLQFPNYSSELNVNALELDDSALYLCASSPGGSGASETQYFGPGTRLLVL.

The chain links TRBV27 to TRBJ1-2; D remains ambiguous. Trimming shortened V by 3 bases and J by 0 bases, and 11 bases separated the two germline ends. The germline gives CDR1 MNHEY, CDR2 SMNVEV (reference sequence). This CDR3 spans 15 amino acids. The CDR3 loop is CASSLRAEANYGYTF. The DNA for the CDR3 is TGTGCCAGCAGTTTGAGGGCGGAAGCTAACTATGGCTACACCTTC.

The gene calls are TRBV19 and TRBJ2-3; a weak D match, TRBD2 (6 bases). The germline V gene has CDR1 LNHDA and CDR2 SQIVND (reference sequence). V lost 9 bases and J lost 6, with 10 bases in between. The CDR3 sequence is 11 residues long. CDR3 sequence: CASAGGDTQYF. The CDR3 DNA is TGTGCCAGCGCCGGAGGGGATACGCAGTATTTT.

The CDR3 sequence is CASRTLGGGEKLFF. DNA for the CDR3: TGTGCCAGCAGGACCCTCGGGGGGGGTGAAAAACTGTTTTTT. The V call is TRBV6-5, the J call TRBJ1-4, with D perhaps matching TRBD1 (5 bases). Trimming took 6 bases from V and 7 from J, leaving 15 bases between them. The CDR3 sequence is 14 residues long. Germline CDR1 and CDR2: MNHEY and SVGAGI.

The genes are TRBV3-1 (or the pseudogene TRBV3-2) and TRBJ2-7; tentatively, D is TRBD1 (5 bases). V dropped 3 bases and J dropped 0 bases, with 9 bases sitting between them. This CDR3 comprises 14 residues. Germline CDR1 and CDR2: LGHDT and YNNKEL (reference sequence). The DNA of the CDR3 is TGTGCCAGCAGCCACAGGGCGGTCTCCTACGAGCAGTACTTC. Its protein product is CASSHRAVSYEQYF.

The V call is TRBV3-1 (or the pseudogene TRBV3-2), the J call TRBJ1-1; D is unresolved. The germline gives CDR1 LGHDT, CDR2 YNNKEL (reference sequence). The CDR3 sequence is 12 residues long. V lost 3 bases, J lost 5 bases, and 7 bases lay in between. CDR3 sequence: CASSQGRTEAFF. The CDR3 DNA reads TGTGCCAGCAGCCAGGGGAGGACTGAAGCTTTCTTT.

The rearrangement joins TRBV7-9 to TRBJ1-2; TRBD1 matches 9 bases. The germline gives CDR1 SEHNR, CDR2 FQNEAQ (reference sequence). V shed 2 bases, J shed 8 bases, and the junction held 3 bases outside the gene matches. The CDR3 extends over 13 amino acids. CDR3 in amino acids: CASSLPGQGGYTF. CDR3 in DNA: TGTGCCAGCAGCTTACCGGGACAGGGAGGCTACACCTTC.

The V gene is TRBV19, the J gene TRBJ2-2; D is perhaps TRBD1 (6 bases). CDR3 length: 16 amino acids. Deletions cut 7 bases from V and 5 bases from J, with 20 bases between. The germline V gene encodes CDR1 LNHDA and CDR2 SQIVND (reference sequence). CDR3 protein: CASTTTGIRKTGELFF. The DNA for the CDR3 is TGTGCCAGTACTACTACAGGGATCCGAAAGACCGGGGAGCTGTTTTTT. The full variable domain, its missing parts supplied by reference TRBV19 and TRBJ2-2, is DGGITQSPKYLFRKEGQNVTLSCEQNLNHDAMYWYRQDPGQGLRLIYYSQIVNDFQKGDIAEGYSVSREKKESFPLTVTSAQKNPTAFYLCASTTTGIRKTGELFFGEGSRLTVL.

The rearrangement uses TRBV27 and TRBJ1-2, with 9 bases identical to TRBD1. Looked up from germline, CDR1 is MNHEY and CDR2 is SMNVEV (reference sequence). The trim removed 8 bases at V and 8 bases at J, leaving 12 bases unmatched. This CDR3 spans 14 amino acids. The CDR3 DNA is TGTGCCAGCGCTACCGGGACAGGGAGGAAAGGCTACACCTTC. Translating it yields CASATGTGRKGYTF.

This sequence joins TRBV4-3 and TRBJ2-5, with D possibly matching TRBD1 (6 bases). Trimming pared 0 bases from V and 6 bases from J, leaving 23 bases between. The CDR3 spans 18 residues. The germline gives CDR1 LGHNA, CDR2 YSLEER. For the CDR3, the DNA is TGCGCCAGCAGCCAAGATAAGATCACGGCAGGGGAGAGGCAGACCCAGTACTTC. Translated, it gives CASSQDKITAGERQTQYF.

The CDR3 loop reads CASSPQGIGGNTIYF. CDR3 coding DNA: TGTGCCAGCTCACCGCAGGGGATAGGAGGAAACACCATATATTTT. The chain couples TRBV18 to TRBJ1-3; possible D gene TRBD1, 6 bases. Germline CDR1 is KGHSH and CDR2 is LQKENI. The CDR3 totals 15 residues. V dropped 3 bases and J dropped 4 bases, with 13 bases sitting between them.

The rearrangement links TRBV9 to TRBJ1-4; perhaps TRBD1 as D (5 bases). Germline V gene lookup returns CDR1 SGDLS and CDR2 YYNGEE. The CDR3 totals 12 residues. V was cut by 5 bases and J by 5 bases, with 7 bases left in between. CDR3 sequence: CASSRGNEKLFF. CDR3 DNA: TGTGCCAGCAGTAGGGGAAATGAAAAACTGTTTTTT. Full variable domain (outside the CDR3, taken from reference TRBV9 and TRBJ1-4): DSGVTQTPKHLITATGQRVTLRCSPRSGDLSVYWYQQSLDQGLQFLIQYYNGEERAKGNILERFSAQQFPDLHSELNLSSLELGDSALYFCASSRGNEKLFFGSGTQLSVL.

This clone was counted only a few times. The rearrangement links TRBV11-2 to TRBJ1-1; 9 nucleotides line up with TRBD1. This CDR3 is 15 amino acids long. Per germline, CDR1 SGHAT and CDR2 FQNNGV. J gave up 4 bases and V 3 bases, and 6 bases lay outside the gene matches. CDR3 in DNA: TGTGCCAGCAGCTTGGGACAGGGTGTAGTCACTGAAGCTTTCTTT. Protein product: CASSLGQGVVTEAFF.